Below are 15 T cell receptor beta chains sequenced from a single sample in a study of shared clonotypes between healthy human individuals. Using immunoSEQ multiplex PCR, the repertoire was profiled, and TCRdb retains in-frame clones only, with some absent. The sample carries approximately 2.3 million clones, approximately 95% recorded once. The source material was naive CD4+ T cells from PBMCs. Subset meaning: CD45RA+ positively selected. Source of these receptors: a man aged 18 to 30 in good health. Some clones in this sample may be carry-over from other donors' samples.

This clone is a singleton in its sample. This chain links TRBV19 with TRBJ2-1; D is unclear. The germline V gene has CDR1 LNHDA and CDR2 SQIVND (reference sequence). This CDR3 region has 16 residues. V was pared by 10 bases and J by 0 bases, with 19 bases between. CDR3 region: CATPRNSTNSYNEQFF. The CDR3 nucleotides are TGTGCCACCCCTAGGAACAGTACTAACTCCTACAATGAGCAGTTCTTC.

CDR3 coding DNA: TGTGCCAGCAGCACGGGGGGGGCAGCCTACGAGCAGTACTTC. Protein: CASSTGGAAYEQYF. The genes are TRBV28 and TRBJ2-7; 8 bases fit TRBD2. The CDR3 has 14 amino acids. Germline trimming cut 6 bases from V and 2 bases from J; bases unmatched to any gene: 6. Germline CDR1 is MDHEN and CDR2 is SYDVKM.

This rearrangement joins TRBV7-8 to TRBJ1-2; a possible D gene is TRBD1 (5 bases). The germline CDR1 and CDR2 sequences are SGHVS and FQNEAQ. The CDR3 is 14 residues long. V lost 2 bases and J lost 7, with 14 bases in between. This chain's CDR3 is CASSLTAGSGGYTF. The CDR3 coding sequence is TGTGCCAGCAGCTTAACAGCAGGGTCAGGTGGCTACACCTTC.

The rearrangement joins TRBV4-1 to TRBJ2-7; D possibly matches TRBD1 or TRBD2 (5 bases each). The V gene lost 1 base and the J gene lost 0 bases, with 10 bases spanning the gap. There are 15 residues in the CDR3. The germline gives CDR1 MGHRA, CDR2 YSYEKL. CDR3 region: CASSQGAGSSYEQYF. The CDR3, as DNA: TGCGCCAGCAGCCAAGGCGCAGGGAGCTCCTACGAGCAGTACTTC.

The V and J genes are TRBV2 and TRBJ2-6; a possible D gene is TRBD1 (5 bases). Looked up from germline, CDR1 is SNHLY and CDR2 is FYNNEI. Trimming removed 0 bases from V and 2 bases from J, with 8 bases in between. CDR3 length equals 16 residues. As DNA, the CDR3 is TGTGCCAGCAGTGAAGCTACCAGGGCTGGGGCCAACGTCCTGACTTTC. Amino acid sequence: CASSEATRAGANVLTF.

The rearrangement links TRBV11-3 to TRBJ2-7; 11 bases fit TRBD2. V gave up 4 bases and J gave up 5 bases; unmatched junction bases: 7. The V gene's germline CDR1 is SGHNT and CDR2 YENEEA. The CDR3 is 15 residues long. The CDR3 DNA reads TGTGCCAGCAGCTCAACTAGCGGGAGCATCGACGAGCAGTACTTC. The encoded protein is CASSSTSGSIDEQYF.

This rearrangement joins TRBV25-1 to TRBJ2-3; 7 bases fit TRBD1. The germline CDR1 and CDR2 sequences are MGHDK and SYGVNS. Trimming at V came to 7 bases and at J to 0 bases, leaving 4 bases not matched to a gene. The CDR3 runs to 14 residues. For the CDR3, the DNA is TGTGCCAGCAAGGGGGCAACTAGCACAGATACGCAGTATTTT. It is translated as CASKGATSTDTQYF. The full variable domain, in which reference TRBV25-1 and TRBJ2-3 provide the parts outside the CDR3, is EADIYQTPRYLVIGTGKKITLECSQTMGHDKMYWYQQDPGMELHLIHYSYGVNSTEKGDLSSESTVSRIRTEHFPLTLESARPSHTSQYLCASKGATSTDTQYFGPGTRLTVL.

CDR3 protein: CSAALGRDSSYEQYF. As DNA, the CDR3 is TGCAGCGCCGCGTTAGGGCGGGATAGCTCCTACGAGCAGTACTTC. The rearrangement uses TRBV29-1 and TRBJ2-7, with D possibly matching TRBD2 (6 bases). Trimming took off 7 bases at V and 0 bases at J, with 19 bases between the two ends. The CDR3 extends over 15 amino acids. Per the germline V gene, CDR1 is SQVTM and CDR2 is ANQGSEA.

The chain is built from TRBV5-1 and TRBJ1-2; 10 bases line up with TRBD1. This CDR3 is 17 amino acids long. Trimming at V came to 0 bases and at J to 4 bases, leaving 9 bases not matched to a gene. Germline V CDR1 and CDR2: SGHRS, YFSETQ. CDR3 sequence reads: CASSLELGQGTSYGYTF. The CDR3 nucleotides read TGCGCCAGCAGCTTGGAACTGGGACAGGGGACCTCCTATGGCTACACCTTC.

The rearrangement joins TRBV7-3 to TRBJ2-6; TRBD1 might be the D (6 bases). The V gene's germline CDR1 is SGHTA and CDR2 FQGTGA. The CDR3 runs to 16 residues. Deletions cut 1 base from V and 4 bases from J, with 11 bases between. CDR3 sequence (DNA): TGTGCCAGCAGCTTAAGCTCAGGGGCCGGGGCCAACGTCCTGACTTTC. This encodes CASSLSSGAGANVLTF.

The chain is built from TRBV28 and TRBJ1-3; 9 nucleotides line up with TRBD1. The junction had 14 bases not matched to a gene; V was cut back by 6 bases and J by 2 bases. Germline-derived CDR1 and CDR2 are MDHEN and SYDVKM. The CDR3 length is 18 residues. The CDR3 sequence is CASRYWGTGSKAGNTIYF. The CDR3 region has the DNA TGTGCCAGCAGATACTGGGGGACAGGGAGTAAAGCTGGAAACACCATATATTTT.

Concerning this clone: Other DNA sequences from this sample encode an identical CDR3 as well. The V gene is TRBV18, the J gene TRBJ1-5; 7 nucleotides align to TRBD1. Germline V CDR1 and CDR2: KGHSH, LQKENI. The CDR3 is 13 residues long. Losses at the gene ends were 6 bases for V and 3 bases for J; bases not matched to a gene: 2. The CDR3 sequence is CASSGTANQPQHF. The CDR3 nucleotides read TGTGCCAGCTCGGGGACAGCCAATCAGCCCCAGCATTTT. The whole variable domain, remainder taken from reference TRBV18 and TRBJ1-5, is NAGVMQNPRHLVRRRGQEARLRCSPMKGHSHVYWYRQLPEEGLKFMVYLQKENIIDESGMPKERFSAEFPKEGPSILRIQQVVRGDSAAYFCASSGTANQPQHFGDGTRLSIL.

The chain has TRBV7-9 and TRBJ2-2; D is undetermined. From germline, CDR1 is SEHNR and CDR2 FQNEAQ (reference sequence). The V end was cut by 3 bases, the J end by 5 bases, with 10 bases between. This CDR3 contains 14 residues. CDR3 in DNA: TGTGCCAGCAGCTTTGACCTCGTAACCGGGGAGCTGTTTTTT. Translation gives CASSFDLVTGELFF. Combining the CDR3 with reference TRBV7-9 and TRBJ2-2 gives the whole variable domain DTGVSQNPRHKITKRGQNVTFRCDPISEHNRLYWYRQTLGQGPEFLTYFQNEAQLEKSRLLSDRFSAERPKGSFSTLEIQRTEQGDSAMYLCASSFDLVTGELFFGEGSRLTVL.

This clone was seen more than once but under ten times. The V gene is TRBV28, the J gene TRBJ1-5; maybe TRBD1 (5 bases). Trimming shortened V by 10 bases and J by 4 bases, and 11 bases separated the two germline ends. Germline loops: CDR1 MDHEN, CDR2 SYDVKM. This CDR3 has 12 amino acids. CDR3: CATFWGNQPQHF. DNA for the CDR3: TGTGCCACGTTTTGGGGGAATCAGCCCCAGCATTTT.

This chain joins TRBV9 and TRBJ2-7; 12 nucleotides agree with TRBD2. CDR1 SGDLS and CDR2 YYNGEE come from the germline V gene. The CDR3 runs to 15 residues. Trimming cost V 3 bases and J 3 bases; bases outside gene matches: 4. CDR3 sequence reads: CASSAQLAGGYEQYF. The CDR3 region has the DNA TGTGCCAGCAGCGCCCAACTAGCGGGAGGCTACGAGCAGTACTTC. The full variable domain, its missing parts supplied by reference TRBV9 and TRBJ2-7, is DSGVTQTPKHLITATGQRVTLRCSPRSGDLSVYWYQQSLDQGLQFLIQYYNGEERAKGNILERFSAQQFPDLHSELNLSSLELGDSALYFCASSAQLAGGYEQYFGPGTRLTVT.